This record looks at one T cell receptor (beta chain) sequence and its context. Its antigen is still unknown. This sample is part of a study of cytomegalovirus exposure and HLA in healthy donors. Study conclusions and caveats: Serostatus for CMV was the only available immune exposure information.

This CDR3 comprises 13 residues. From germline, CDR1 is MNHEY and CDR2 SMNVEV (reference sequence). V dropped 5 bases and J dropped 4; count of bases not matched to a gene: 4. PCR was performed using 60 Vbeta and 13 Jbeta primers. This table comes from immunoSEQ multiplex PCR, and its TCRdb copy is limited to in-frame clones, with some not included. The data show about 130,000 clones, around 75% seen once. The receptor was derived from a man younger than 45 in good health and CMV-seronegative. Material for sequencing was PBMCs. The rearrangement uses TRBV27 and TRBJ1-2, with 7 bases fitting TRBD1. In DNA form, the CDR3 reads TGTGCCAGCAGTCCACAGGGGAGCTATGGCTACACCTTC. This sequence encodes CASSPQGSYGYTF.